Following are 17 T cell receptor beta chains from one sample sequenced in a study of blood T cell repertoires in COVID-19. Profiling relied on immunoSEQ multiplex PCR, and the TCRdb table lists in-frame clones only, not all of them. The sample carries 65,000 to 70,000 clones, approximately 86% recorded once. Specimen: peripheral blood. The receptor source for this set is a man aged 35 to 55 with COVID-19, enrolled during active disease.

The CDR3 loop is CSAPRGTEAFF. The CDR3 bases are TGCAGTGCTCCCCGGGGGACTGAAGCTTTCTTT. This chain connects TRBV20-1 to TRBJ1-1; D possibly corresponds to TRBD1 (5 bases). This CDR3 is 11 amino acids long. Per the germline V gene, CDR1 is DFQATT and CDR2 is SNEGSKA (reference sequence). Trimming took 5 bases from V and 5 from J, leaving 9 bases between them.

The V call is TRBV28, the J call TRBJ1-2, with 11 bases matching TRBD1. The junction had 9 bases not matched to a gene; V was cut back by 3 bases and J by 0 bases. The CDR3 runs 18 residues. Germline V gene data show CDR1 as MDHEN and CDR2 as SYDVKM. CDR3 sequence reads: CASSFSGTGGKTNYGYTF. In DNA form, the CDR3 reads TGTGCCAGCAGTTTCTCCGGGACAGGGGGAAAAACTAACTATGGCTACACCTTC.

The gene calls are TRBV5-1 and TRBJ2-7; tentative D call: TRBD2 (6 bases). Trimming took off 4 bases at V and 2 bases at J, with 13 bases between the two ends. Germline V CDR1 and CDR2: SGHRS, YFSETQ. The CDR3 covers 14 residues. For the CDR3, the DNA is TGCGCCAGCAGCGGAGGGTTAGGAGCCTACGAGCAGTACTTC. Translated: CASSGGLGAYEQYF. The complete variable domain, with remaining parts taken from reference TRBV5-1 and TRBJ2-7, reads KAGVTQTPRYLIKTRGQQVTLSCSPISGHRSVSWYQQTPGQGLQFLFEYFSETQRNKGNFPGRFSGRQFSNSRSEMNVSTLELGDSALYLCASSGGLGAYEQYFGPGTRLTVT.

This clone was observed a single time. This chain links TRBV6-4 with TRBJ2-7; 10 bases are a match to TRBD1. J gave up 3 bases and V 3 bases, and 14 bases lay outside the gene matches. The CDR3 contains 18 residues. Germline CDR1 MRHNA, CDR2 SNTAGT. CDR3 in amino acids: CASSEGGTGVVWSYEQYF. CDR3 in DNA: TGTGCCAGCAGTGAAGGGGGGACAGGGGTTGTATGGAGCTACGAGCAGTACTTC.

V and J are TRBV5-1 and TRBJ2-1, with 9 bases that match TRBD1. The junction had 5 bases not matched to a gene; V was cut back by 2 bases and J by 5 bases. Germline V gene data show CDR1 as SGHRS and CDR2 as YFSETQ. The length of the CDR3 is 15 residues. The CDR3 nucleotides read TGCGCCAGCAGCTTACAGGGGGCTAGGGACAATGAGCAGTTCTTC. Its protein is CASSLQGARDNEQFF.

This clone was seen just once. The gene calls are TRBV6-1 and TRBJ2-3; no clear D gene. Germline V lookup: CDR1 MNHNS, CDR2 SASEGT. The CDR3 runs 12 residues. V was shortened by 0 bases and J by 7 bases, with 5 bases between the two germline ends. Here the CDR3 reads CASSEAPNTQYF. The CDR3 DNA follows: TGTGCCAGCAGTGAAGCCCCAAATACGCAGTATTTT.

V and J are TRBV9 and TRBJ1-4; tentatively, D is TRBD1 (6 bases). The CDR3 has 15 amino acids. Germline CDR1 is SGDLS and CDR2 is YYNGEE. V lost 5 bases, J lost 11 bases, and 22 bases lay in between. CDR3 sequence (DNA): TGTGCCAGCAGTTCAACTACAGGGATGATAGGGAAACTGTTTTTT. Translating it yields CASSSTTGMIGKLFF.

This clone is a singleton in its sample. V is TRBV5-4 and J is TRBJ2-5, with a possible D match to TRBD2 (5 bases). Deletions cut 1 base from V and 2 bases from J, with 6 bases between. The CDR3 spans 13 residues. Per the germline V gene, CDR1 is SGHNT and CDR2 is YYREEE (reference sequence). The CDR3 protein is CASSLSGQETQYF. As DNA, the CDR3 is TGTGCCAGCAGCTTGAGCGGACAAGAGACCCAGTACTTC.

V gene TRBV10-3 combines with J gene TRBJ1-4, with D hard to call. V dropped 5 bases and J dropped 5 bases, with 15 bases sitting between them. Germline values: CDR1 ENHRY, CDR2 SYGVKD. The CDR3 runs 15 residues. The CDR3 sequence is CAISSGGEDNEKLFF. CDR3 DNA sequence: TGTGCCATCAGTAGCGGCGGGGAGGACAATGAAAAACTGTTTTTT.

The V and J genes are TRBV5-6 and TRBJ2-5, with D unclear. There are 11 residues in the CDR3. V was shortened by 4 bases and J by 2 bases, with 3 bases between the two germline ends. Germline CDR1 is SGHDT and CDR2 is YYEEEE. Written as DNA, the CDR3 is TGTGCCAGCAGCCGTCAAGAGACCCAGTACTTC. This codes for CASSRQETQYF.

The chain links TRBV7-9 to TRBJ2-7; maybe TRBD1 (6 bases). CDR3 length: 14 residues. V shed 0 bases and J shed 3 bases, with 9 bases lying between them. Germline CDR1 and CDR2: SEHNR and FQNEAQ (reference sequence). The CDR3 DNA reads TGTGCCAGCAGCTTAGCCCACAGGGACTACGAGCAGTACTTC. It translates to CASSLAHRDYEQYF.

J is TRBJ2-3 and V is TRBV5-1, with 11 bases aligning to TRBD1. The CDR3 consists of 15 residues. In germline, CDR1 is SGHRS, CDR2 YFSETQ. The V gene end was trimmed by 4 bases and the J gene end by 5 bases; junction bases not matched to a gene: 6. The CDR3 DNA reads as TGCGCCAGCAGCCCAGGACAGGGGGCTGTAGATACGCAGTATTTT. Its translation is CASSPGQGAVDTQYF.

The V and J genes are TRBV19 and TRBJ1-5; D unclear. V lost 4 bases and J 0 bases, leaving 16 bases between the germline ends. Germline CDR1 and CDR2: LNHDA and SQIVND (reference sequence). This CDR3 spans 17 amino acids. The chain's CDR3 is CASSNQAAPDSNQPQHF. The CDR3, as DNA: TGTGCCAGTAGTAACCAAGCGGCCCCTGATAGCAATCAGCCCCAGCATTTT.

This clone was seen once. This chain joins TRBV24-1 and TRBJ1-4; no firm D call. Germline V CDR1 and CDR2: KGHDR, SFDVKD. V dropped 3 bases and J dropped 3 bases, with 13 bases sitting between them. This CDR3 is built from 16 residues. The CDR3 DNA reads TGTGCCACCAGTGATGAGCCGGGTATAGCTAATGAAAAACTGTTTTTT. This gives the protein CATSDEPGIANEKLFF.

The table lists this clone with a few counts. The rearrangement uses TRBV30 and TRBJ1-1; 9 bases line up with TRBD1. This CDR3 is 13 amino acids long. After removal of 4 bases from V and 3 bases from J, the junction contained 3 bases not matched to a gene. CDR1 is GTSNPN, CDR2 SVGIG, per germline (reference sequence). CDR3 DNA: TGTGCCTGGATGGGACAGGGTGACACTGAAGCTTTCTTT. Amino acids: CAWMGQGDTEAFF.

This clone was seen more than once but under ten times. The chain recombines TRBV7-9 with TRBJ2-7; TRBD1 is a possible D gene (6 bases). The CDR3 sequence is 14 residues long. Trimming pared 5 bases from V and 2 bases from J, leaving 13 bases between. Germline V lookup: CDR1 SEHNR, CDR2 FQNEAQ (reference sequence). CDR3 in DNA: TGTGCCAGCAGCCTCGGACAGCCCCCCTACGAGCAGTACTTC. This translates into CASSLGQPPYEQYF.

The chain is built from TRBV4-1 and TRBJ1-5; the D gene is possibly TRBD1 (5 bases). V was trimmed by 3 bases and J by 4 bases, leaving 16 bases between them. Germline lookup yields CDR1 MGHRA and CDR2 YSYEKL. The CDR3 covers 16 residues. For the CDR3, the DNA is TGCGCCAGCAGCCAGAACGCGGGGACGGATAATCAGCCCCAGCATTTT. This codes for CASSQNAGTDNQPQHF.